This entry concerns a single T cell receptor (beta chain). Germline V gene sequence: CDR1 ENHRY, CDR2 SYGVKD. V lost 1 base and J 0 bases, leaving 6 bases between the germline ends. The CDR3 is made up of 14 amino acids. Authors' methods: Nucleated cell counts were estimated from reference gene primer amplification. The method was immunoSEQ multiplex PCR; TCRdb's version includes in-frame clones alone and lacks a portion of them. The V and J calls and clone size were taken over from that table, and D and trimming were inferred from the DNA. The repertoire holds around 170,000 clones, with roughly 80% as singletons. This record comes from a study of blood T cell repertoires in COVID-19. Overall study: The United States, Italy and Spain provided the acute and convalescent COVID-19 samples. In each case, the material was cDNA or gDNA derived from T cells, B-cell-depleted T cells, or PBMCs.

The chain is built from TRBV10-3 and TRBJ1-2; D call uncertain. This clonotype was obtained from a human donor in a cohort sampled during active COVID-19. Sequencing was carried out using peripheral blood. The DNA for the CDR3 is TGTGCCATCAGTGAGTACGGGGCTAACTATGGCTACACCTTC. This encodes CAISEYGANYGYTF.